In this sample, the clone carrying this T cell receptor (beta chain) turned up a few times. These data belong to a study of cytomegalovirus exposure and HLA in healthy donors. PCR was performed using 60 Vbeta and 13 Jbeta primers. The table came from immunoSEQ multiplex PCR; TCRdb's copy has only in-frame clones and leaves some out. The sample consists of under 200,000 clones, just under 80% of them appearing once. Deletions cut 4 bases from V and 4 bases from J, with 16 bases between. The germline V gene encodes CDR1 MDHEN and CDR2 SYDVKM. This CDR3 is 15 amino acids long. This chain links TRBV28 with TRBJ1-1, with D maybe TRBD1 (6 bases). This clonotype originated in a woman aged 50 to 60 in good health and CMV-seropositive. Material: PBMCs. DNA of the CDR3: TGTGCCAGCAGTTCCCGGGACACTTATCCCACTGAAGCTTTCTTT. This gives the protein CASSSRDTYPTEAFF. Using reference TRBV28 and TRBJ1-1 for the parts outside the CDR3, the full variable domain is DVKVTQSSRYLVKRTGEKVFLECVQDMDHENMFWYRQDPGLGLRLIYFSYDVKMKEKGDIPEGYSVSREKKERFSLILESASTNQTSMYLCASSSRDTYPTEAFFGQGTRLTVV.